This TCR beta chain was profiled in a study of T cell responses to AZD1222 COVID-19 vaccine. A remark on this clone: Antigen specificity is unknown.

General observations from the study: Spike-specific TCR breadth and depth rose after two AZD1222 doses. Among those given AZD1222, only five to seven were seropositive at baseline.

Generated by immunoSEQ multiplex PCR, the TCRdb table keeps only in-frame clones and is missing some. This sample yields approximately 100,000 clones, of which about 88% are seen a single time; more than 15% belongs to the top ten. The V end lost 6 bases, the J end lost 1 base, and 13 bases lay between the germline ends. Germline CDR1 MNHNY, CDR2 SVGAGI (reference sequence). This CDR3 has 15 amino acids. The source material was peripheral blood, sampled on day 0 of AZD1222 vaccination. The chain is built from TRBV6-6 and TRBJ1-3; possibly TRBD1 for D (6 bases). The receptor's source is an adult in good health. The CDR3 DNA is TGTGCCAGCAGCTCCAAAAGGGGGTCTGGAAACACCATATATTTT. It is translated as CASSSKRGSGNTIYF.